This T cell receptor (beta chain) is drawn from a study of HIV-infected patients and healthy controls. Alpha and beta constant-region primers primed reverse transcription of around 0.5 ug RNA. Each of the alpha and beta chains got its own library through chain-specific third strand synthesis with indices. A 5' RACE adapter with a random hexamer and the SP2 primer site was joined to cDNA. TCRdb called the 5' RACE reads again in MiXCR, with one record for every CDR3 protein. There are about 24,000 distinct CDR3 sequences in the sample; 8.5% occur only once, and about 4% lies in the top ten. General observations from the study: HIV+ repertoires were severely depleted of MAIT alpha-chain CDR3s, unlike healthy controls. Healthy control repertoires had roughly threefold more distinct CDR3s than untreated HIV+ repertoires, and higher Shannon diversity. Compared with controls, mean Gini indices were significantly raised in HIV-infected repertoires, possibly indicating oligoclonality.

There are many counts of this clonotype. Its matching antigen is unknown. Whole blood was used without fractionation, so all unsorted peripheral T cells were included. The specimen sequenced was blood. The sequence came from an adult in good health.

CDR3 sequence (DNA): TGTGCCAGCAGCCAAGATAATTACTACCAAGAGACCCAGTACTTC. This sequence encodes CASSQDNYYQETQYF. V is TRBV14 and J is TRBJ2-5; D is uncertain. The CDR3 spans 15 residues. V lost 0 bases and J 0 bases, leaving 8 bases between the germline ends. The germline CDR1 and CDR2 sequences are SGHDN and FVKESK. Drawing the rest from reference TRBV14 and TRBJ2-5, the complete variable domain is EAGVTQFPSHSVIEKGQTVTLRCDPISGHDNLYWYRRVMGKEIKFLLHFVKESKQDESGMPNNRFLAERTGGTYSTLKVQPAELEDSGVYFCASSQDNYYQETQYFGPGTRLLVL.